This record concerns one T cell receptor (beta chain) sequence. Its antigen remains unidentified. The patients, who ranged from 18 to 65 in age, presented with newly diagnosed hyperthyroidism lasting under 2 months. Diagnosis rested on symptoms, serum thyroxine and TRAb, thyroid ultrasound, and orbital computed tomography. The sample is drawn from a study of T cells in Graves' hyperthyroidism and ophthalmopathy. Amplified TCR beta CDR3 regions came from RNA transcripts. The HTBI primer set drove a first-round RT-PCR of the TCR CDR3. Each CDR3 protein is one row after TCRdb ran MiXCR on the multiplex PCR reads. The sample has 25,000 to 30,000 distinct CDR3 sequences, nearly 45% seen once; the top ten hold 10%. V was cut by 2 bases and J by 5 bases, with 9 bases left in between. The CDR3 totals 13 residues. The germline V gene has CDR1 MRHNA and CDR2 SNTAGT. Overall study findings and caveats: Ophthalmopathy could be told apart from stable hyperthyroidism with a 13 V-J model.

This TCR derives from a woman under 40 with Graves' hyperthyroidism. The chain carries TRBV6-4 and TRBJ1-1; a weak D match, TRBD1 (6 bases). Sequencing used blood. CDR3 in DNA: TGTGCCAGCAGTGACGGGGGCGAGACTGAAGCTTTCTTT. Protein sequence: CASSDGGETEAFF.